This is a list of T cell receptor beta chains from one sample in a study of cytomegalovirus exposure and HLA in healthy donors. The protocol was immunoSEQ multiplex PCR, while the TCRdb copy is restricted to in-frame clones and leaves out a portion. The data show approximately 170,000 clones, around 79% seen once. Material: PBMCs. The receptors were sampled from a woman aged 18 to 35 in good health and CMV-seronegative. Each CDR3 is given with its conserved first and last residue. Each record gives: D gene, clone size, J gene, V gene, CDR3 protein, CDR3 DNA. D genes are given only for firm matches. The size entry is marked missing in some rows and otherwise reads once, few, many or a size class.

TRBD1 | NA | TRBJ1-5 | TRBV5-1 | CASSPGQVNQPQHF | TGCGCCAGCAGCCCGGGACAGGTCAATCAGCCCCAGCATTTT
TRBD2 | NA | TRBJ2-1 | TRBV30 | CAQLPGLAGYNEQFF | TGTGCCCAACTACCGGGGCTAGCGGGTTACAATGAGCAGTTCTTC
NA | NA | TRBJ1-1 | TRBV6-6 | CASSGAANTEAFF | TGTGCCAGCAGTGGCGCGGCGAACACTGAAGCTTTCTTT
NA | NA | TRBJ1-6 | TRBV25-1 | CASSAGRDNSPLHF | TGTGCCAGCAGTGCGGGCAGGGATAATTCACCCCTCCACTTT
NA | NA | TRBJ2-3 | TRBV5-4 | CASSSPLTDTQYF | TGTGCCAGCAGCTCCCCACTCACAGATACGCAGTATTTT
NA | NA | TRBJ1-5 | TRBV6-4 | CASSEENNQPQHF | TGTGCCAGCAGTGAAGAGAACAATCAGCCCCAGCATTTT
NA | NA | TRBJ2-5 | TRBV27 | CASSLFRGGETQYF | TGTGCCAGCAGTTTATTCAGGGGAGGGGAGACCCAGTACTTC
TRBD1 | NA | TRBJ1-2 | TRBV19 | CASTRATGENYGYTF | TGTGCCAGTACTAGAGCGACAGGGGAAAACTATGGCTACACCTTC
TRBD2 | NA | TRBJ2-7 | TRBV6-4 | CASRMLAGISYEQYF | TGTGCCAGCAGAATGCTAGCGGGGATCTCCTACGAGCAGTACTTC
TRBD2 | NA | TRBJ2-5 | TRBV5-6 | CASSLVTTSGGAHGETQYF | TGTGCCAGCAGCTTGGTCACGACTAGCGGGGGGGCCCACGGAGAGACCCAGTACTTC
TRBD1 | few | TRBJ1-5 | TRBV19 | CASRPQGETDQPQHF | TGTGCCAGTAGACCGCAGGGGGAAACGGATCAGCCCCAGCATTTT
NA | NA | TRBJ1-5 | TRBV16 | CASSQDTDQPQHF | TGTGCCAGCAGCCAAGATACAGACCAGCCCCAGCATTTT
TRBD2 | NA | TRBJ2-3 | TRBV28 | CASSLLWLAGGTDTQYF | TGTGCCAGCAGTTTATTGTGGCTAGCGGGAGGCACAGATACGCAGTATTTT
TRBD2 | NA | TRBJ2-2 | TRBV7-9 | CASSGSAGELFF | TGTGCCAGTAGCGGGAGCGCCGGGGAGCTGTTTTTT
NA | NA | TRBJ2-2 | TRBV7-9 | CASSAPGTPGELFF | TGTGCCAGCAGCGCCCCCGGGACACCCGGGGAGCTGTTTTTT
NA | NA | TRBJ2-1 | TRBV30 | CAWSPLNEQFF | TGTGCCTGGAGTCCCCTCAATGAGCAGTTCTTC
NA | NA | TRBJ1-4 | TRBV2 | CASSGAGTNEKLFF | TGTGCCAGCAGTGGTGCGGGAACTAATGAAAAACTGTTTTTT
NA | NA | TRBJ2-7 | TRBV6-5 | CASSSQGNEQYF | TGTGCCAGCAGTTCCCAGGGAAACGAGCAGTACTTC
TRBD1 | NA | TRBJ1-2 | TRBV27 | CASSPLTTGVDYGYTF | TGTGCCAGCAGTCCATTGACGACAGGGGTCGACTATGGCTACACCTTC
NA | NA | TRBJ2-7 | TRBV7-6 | CASSLSRGPHEQYF | TGTGCCAGCAGCTTAAGCAGGGGACCCCACGAGCAGTACTTC
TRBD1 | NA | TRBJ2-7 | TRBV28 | CASTTGGLYEQYF | TGTGCCAGCACTACAGGGGGTCTTTACGAGCAGTACTTC
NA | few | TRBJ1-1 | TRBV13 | CASSTRVGEAFF | TGTGCCAGCAGCACTAGGGTCGGGGAAGCTTTCTTT
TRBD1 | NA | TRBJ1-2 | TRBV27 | CASSAAGTGTTNYGYTF | TGTGCCAGCAGTGCAGCCGGGACAGGGACGACTAACTATGGCTACACCTTC
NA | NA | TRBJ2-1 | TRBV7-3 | CASSLQGGDEQFF | TGTGCCAGCAGCTTACAGGGAGGCGATGAGCAGTTCTTC
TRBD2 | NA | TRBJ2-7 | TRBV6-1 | CAIKRLAGGYEQYF | TGTGCCATCAAAAGGCTAGCGGGGGGTTACGAGCAGTACTTC
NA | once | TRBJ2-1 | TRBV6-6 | CASSRSTGSSYNEQFF | TGTGCCAGCAGCCGATCGACCGGGAGCTCCTACAATGAGCAGTTCTTC
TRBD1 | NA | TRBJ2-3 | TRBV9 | CASSVQGEYTQYF | TGTGCCAGCAGCGTCCAGGGGGAATACACGCAGTATTTT
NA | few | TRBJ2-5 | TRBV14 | CASSQAITGKGDETQYF | TGTGCCAGCAGCCAAGCTATTACAGGGAAGGGAGACGAGACCCAGTACTTC
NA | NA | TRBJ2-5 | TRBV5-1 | CASSLGTQETQYF | TGCGCCAGCAGCCTGGGGACACAAGAGACCCAGTACTTC
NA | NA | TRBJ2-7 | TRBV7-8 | CASSLGDSPTDEQYF | TGTGCCAGCAGCTTAGGGGACTCCCCAACCGACGAGCAGTACTTC
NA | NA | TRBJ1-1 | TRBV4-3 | CASSQAGSDPEAFF | TGCGCCAGCAGCCAAGCAGGGTCGGATCCTGAAGCTTTCTTT
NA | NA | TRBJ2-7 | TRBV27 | CASSRQGYEQYF | TGTGCCAGCAGTCGTCAGGGGTACGAGCAGTACTTC
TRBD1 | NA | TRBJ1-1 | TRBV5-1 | CASSRGQGHTEAFF | TGCGCCAGCAGCAGGGGACAGGGTCACACTGAAGCTTTCTTT
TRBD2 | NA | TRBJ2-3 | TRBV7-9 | CSSSLGLADFGTDTQYF | TGTTCCAGCAGCTTAGGACTAGCGGACTTCGGCACAGATACGCAGTATTTT
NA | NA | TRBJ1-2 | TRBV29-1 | CSVESGYGYTF | TGCAGCGTTGAATCGGGCTATGGCTACACCTTC
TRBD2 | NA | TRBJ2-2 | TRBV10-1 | CASSESIAGALTGELFF | TGCGCCAGCAGTGAATCGATAGCGGGAGCTCTAACCGGGGAGCTGTTTTTT
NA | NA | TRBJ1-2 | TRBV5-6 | CASSFNAAGDGYTF | TGTGCCAGCAGCTTTAATGCAGCGGGCGATGGCTACACCTTC
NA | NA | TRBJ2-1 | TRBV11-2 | CASSLNPQGYGEQFF | TGTGCCAGCAGCTTAAACCCCCAGGGGTATGGTGAGCAGTTCTTC
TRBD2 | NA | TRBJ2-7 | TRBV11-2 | CASSLLSGTSGSYEQYF | TGTGCCAGCAGCTTACTGAGCGGGACTAGCGGCTCCTACGAGCAGTACTTC
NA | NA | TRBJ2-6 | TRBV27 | CASRTRQHPPGANVLTF | TGTGCCAGCCGCACACGACAACACCCTCCTGGGGCCAACGTCCTGACTTTC
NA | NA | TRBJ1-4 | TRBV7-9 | CASSFSSSTNEKLFF | TGTGCCAGCAGCTTTAGCAGCTCAACTAATGAAAAACTGTTTTTT
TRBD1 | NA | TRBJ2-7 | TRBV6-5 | CATKINRGGYEQYF | TGTGCCACCAAAATTAACAGGGGCGGGTACGAGCAGTACTTC
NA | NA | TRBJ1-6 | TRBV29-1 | CSVATGGYLHF | TGCAGCGTTGCGACAGGCGGGTACCTCCACTTT